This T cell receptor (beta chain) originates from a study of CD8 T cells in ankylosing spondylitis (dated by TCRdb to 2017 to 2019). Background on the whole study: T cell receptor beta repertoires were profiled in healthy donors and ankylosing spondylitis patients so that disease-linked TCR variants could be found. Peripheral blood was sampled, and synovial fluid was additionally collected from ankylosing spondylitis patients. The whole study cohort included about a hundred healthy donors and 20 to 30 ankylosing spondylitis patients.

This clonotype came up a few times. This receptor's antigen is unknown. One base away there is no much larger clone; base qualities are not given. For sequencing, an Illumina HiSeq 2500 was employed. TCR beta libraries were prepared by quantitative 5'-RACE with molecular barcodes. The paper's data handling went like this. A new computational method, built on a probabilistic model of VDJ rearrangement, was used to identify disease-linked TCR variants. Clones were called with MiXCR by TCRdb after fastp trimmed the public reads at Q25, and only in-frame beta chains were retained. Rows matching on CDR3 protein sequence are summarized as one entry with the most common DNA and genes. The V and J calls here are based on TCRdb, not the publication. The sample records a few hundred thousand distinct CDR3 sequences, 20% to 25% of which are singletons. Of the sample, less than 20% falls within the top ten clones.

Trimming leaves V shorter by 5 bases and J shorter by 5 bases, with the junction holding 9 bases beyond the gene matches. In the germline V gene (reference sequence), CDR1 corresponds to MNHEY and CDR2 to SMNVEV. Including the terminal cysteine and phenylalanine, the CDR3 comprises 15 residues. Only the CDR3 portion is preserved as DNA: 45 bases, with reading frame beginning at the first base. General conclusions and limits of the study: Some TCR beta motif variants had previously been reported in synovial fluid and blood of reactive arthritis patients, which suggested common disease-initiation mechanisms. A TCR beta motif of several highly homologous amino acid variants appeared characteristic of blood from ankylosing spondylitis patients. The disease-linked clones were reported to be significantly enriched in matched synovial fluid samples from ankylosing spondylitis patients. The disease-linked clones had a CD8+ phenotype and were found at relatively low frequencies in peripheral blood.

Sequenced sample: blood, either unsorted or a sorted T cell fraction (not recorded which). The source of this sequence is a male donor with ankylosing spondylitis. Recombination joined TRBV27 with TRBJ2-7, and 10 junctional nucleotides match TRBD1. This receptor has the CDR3 CASSPQLDRGDEQYF. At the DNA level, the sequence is TGTGCCAGCAGTCCCCAATTGGACAGGGGGGACGAGCAGTACTTC.